The present TCR beta chain was sequenced within a study of memory CD4+ T cells and cytomegalovirus serostatus. Study background: Healthy Belgian adult donors included about nine CMV-positive and about two dozen CMV-negative people.

The germline V gene encodes CDR1 SGHTA and CDR2 FQGNSA. With 8 bases clipped from V and 1 base from J, the junction kept 6 bases outside the gene matches. The CDR3 contains 16 residues. In the authors' workflow: After removing out-of-frame reads, under 2.5 million distinct TCRbeta sequences remained. Repertoires were generated with immunoSEQ multiplex PCR, while TCRdb's copy carries only in-frame clones and drops some. The DNA gave D and trimming, while V, J and clone size come from that table. The data contain 85,000 to 100,000 clones, about four fifths of them singletons. The sort gate was single viable CD3+CD4+CD8-CD45RO+ cells for memory CD4+ T cells.

The sequence derives from an adult in good health and CMV-seropositive. This sequence joins TRBV7-2 and TRBJ2-6, with TRBD1 matching 9 bases. The sequenced material came from memory CD4+ T cells from blood. CDR3 DNA: TGTGCCAGCTCCTCCGGGACAGGGTCTGGGGCCAACGTCCTGACTTTC. Translating it yields CASSSGTGSGANVLTF.